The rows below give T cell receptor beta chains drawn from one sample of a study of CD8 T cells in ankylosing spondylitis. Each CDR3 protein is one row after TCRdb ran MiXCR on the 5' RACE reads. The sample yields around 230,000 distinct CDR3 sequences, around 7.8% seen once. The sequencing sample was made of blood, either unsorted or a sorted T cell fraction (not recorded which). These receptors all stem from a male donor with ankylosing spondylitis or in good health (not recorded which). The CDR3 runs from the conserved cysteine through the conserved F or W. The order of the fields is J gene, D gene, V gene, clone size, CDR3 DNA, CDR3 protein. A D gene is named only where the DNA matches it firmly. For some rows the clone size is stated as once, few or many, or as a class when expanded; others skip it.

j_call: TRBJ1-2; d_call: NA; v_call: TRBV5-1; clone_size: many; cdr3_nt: TGCGCCAGCAGCTTGGATGGGACAAGACCCTATGGCTACACCTTC; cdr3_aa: CASSLDGTRPYGYTF
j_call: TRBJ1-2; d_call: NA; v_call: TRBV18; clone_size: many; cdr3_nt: TGTGCCAGCTCACCACCAGTAGGGGGTAACTATGGCTACACCTTC; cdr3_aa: CASSPPVGGNYGYTF
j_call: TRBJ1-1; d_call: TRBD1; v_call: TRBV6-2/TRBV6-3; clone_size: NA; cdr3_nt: TGTGCCAGCAGTTACTCGAGGGGGCGAATGAACACTGAAGCTTTCTTT; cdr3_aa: CASSYSRGRMNTEAFF
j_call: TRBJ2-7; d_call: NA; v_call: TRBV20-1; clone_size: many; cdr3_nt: TGCAGTGCCACAAACCCCCTGGCGTCCTACGAGCAGTACTTC; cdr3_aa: CSATNPLASYEQYF
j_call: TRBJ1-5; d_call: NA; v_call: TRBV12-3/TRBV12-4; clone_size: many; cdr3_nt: TGTGCCAGCAGCAAGGACGCTAGCAATCAGCCCCAGCATTTT; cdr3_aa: CASSKDASNQPQHF
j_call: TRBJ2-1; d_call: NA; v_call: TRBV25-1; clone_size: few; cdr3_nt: TGTGCCAGCAGTTCCAGGGCGGCCTACAATGAGCAGTTCTTC; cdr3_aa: CASSSRAAYNEQFF
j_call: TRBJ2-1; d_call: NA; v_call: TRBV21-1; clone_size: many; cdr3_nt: TGTGCCAGCATCCGGGGGGAGGGCTCCTACAATGAGCAGTTCTTC; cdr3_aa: CASIRGEGSYNEQFF
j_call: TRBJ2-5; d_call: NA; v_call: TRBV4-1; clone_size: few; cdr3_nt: TGCGCCAGCAGCCAAGAGGGCCCCGGAAGGCAAGAGACCCAGTCCTTC; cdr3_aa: CASSQEGPGRQETQSF
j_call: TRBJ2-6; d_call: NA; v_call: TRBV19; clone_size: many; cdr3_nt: TGTGCCAGTAGTATAAAAGGGGTTGGGGCCAACGTCCTGACTTTC; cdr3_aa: CASSIKGVGANVLTF
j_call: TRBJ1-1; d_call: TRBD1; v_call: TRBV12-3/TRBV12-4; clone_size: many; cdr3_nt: TGTGCCAGCAGTTTTGGACAGGGGACCACTGAAGCTTTCTTT; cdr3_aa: CASSFGQGTTEAFF
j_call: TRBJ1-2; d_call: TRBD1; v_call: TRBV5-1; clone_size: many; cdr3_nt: TGCGCCAGCGGATACACCCCGGGACAGGGTGTTTCTAACTATGGCTACACCTTC; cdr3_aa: CASGYTPGQGVSNYGYTF
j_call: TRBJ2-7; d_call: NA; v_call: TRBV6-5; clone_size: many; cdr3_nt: TGTGCCAGCAGTATAGGGTCTCGCGAGCAGTACTTC; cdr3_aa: CASSIGSREQYF
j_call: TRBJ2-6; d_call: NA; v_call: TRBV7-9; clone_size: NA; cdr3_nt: TGTGCCAGCAGCTATAGGACTACTGGGGCCAACGTCCTGACTTTC; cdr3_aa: CASSYRTTGANVLTF
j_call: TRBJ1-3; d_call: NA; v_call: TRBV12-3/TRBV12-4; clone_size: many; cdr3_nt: TGTGCCAGCAGTTTCGATAGCTCTGGAAACACCATATATTTT; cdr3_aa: CASSFDSSGNTIYF
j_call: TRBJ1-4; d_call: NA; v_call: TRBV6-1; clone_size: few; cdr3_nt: TGTGCCAGCACCTACAGGGAATCAAATGAAAAACTGTTTTTT; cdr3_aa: CASTYRESNEKLFF
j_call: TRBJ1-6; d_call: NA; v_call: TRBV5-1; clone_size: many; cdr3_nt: TGCGCCAGCAGCTCAGGGTACGATAATTCACCCCTCCACTTT; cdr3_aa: CASSSGYDNSPLHF
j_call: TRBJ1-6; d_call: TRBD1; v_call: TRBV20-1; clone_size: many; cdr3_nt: TGCAGTGCTTCCCAGGGGGCGGATAATTCACCCCTCCACTTT; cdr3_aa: CSASQGADNSPLHF
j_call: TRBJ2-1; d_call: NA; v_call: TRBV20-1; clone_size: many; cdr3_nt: TGCAGTGCTAGAGATTACGGGGCCGACAATGAGCAGTTCTTC; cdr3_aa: CSARDYGADNEQFF
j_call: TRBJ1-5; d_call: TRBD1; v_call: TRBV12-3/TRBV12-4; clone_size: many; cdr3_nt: TGTGCCAGCAGCCCGGCAAACAGGGGATCGCAGCCCCAGCATTTT; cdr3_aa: CASSPANRGSQPQHF
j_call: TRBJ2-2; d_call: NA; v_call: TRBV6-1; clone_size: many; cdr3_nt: TGTGCCAGCAGCGTTAATAGGCCCTACACCGGGGAGCTGTTTTTT; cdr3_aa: CASSVNRPYTGELFF
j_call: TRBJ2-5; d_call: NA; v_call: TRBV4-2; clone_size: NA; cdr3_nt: TGTGCCAGCAGCCAGGATACGCAGGGGTTAAAGACCCAGTACTTC; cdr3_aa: CASSQDTQGLKTQYF
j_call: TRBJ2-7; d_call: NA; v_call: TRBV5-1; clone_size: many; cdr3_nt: TGCGCCAGCAGCTTGGACAGGGCGTACGAGCAGTACTTC; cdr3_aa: CASSLDRAYEQYF
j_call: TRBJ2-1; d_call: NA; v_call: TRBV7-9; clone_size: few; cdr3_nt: TGTGCCAGCAGCTCGGCCCAAAATGAGCAGTTCTTC; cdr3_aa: CASSSAQNEQFF
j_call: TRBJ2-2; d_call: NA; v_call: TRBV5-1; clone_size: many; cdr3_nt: TGCGCCAGCAGCTTGGATGAGGTCAACACCGGGGAGCTGTTTTTT; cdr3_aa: CASSLDEVNTGELFF
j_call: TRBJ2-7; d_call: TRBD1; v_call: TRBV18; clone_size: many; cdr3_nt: TGTGCCAGCTCATCGGGCGGGACAGGGGTTCCCAACGAGCAGTACTTC; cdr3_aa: CASSSGGTGVPNEQYF
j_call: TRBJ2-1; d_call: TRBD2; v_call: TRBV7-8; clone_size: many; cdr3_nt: TGTGCCAGCAGCTTAGCGATCATAGCGGGGGGCCACGGATCCAATGAGCAGTTCTTC; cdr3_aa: CASSLAIIAGGHGSNEQFF
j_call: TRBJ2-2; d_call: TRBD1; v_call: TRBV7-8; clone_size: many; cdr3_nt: TGTGCCAGCAGCCCACGAGGGGGCCTGAACACCGGGGAGCTGTTTTTT; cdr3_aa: CASSPRGGLNTGELFF
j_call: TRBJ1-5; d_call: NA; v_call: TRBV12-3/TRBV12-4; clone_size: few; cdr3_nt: TGTGCCAGCAGTTTTAACGGAGGCAATCAGCCCCAGCATTTT; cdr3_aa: CASSFNGGNQPQHF
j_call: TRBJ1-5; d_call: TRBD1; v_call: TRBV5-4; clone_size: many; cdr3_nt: TGTGCCAGCAGCTTGGGAACAGGGGGCCAGCCCCAGCATTTT; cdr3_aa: CASSLGTGGQPQHF
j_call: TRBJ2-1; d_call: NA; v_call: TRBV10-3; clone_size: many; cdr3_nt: TGTGCCATCAGTGGGGACCTCTCCTACAATGAGCAGTTCTTC; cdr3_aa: CAISGDLSYNEQFF
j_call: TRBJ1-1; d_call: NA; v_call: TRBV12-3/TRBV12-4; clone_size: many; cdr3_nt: TGTGCCAGCAGTCCCAGGTGGGAGGGGCAAGCTTTCTTT; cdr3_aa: CASSPRWEGQAFF
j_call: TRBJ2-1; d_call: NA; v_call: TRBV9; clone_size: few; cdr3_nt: TGTGCCAGCAGCGACACCTACAATGAGCAGTTCTTC; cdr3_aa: CASSDTYNEQFF
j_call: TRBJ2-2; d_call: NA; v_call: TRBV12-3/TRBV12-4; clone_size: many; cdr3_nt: TGTGCCAGCAGTTTATCTTCCGCGAACACCGGGGAGCTGTTTTTT; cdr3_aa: CASSLSSANTGELFF
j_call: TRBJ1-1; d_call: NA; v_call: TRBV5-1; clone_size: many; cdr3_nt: TGCGCCAGCAGCTTGGGGCAGGGACGGAACACTGAAGCTTTCTTT; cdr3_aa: CASSLGQGRNTEAFF
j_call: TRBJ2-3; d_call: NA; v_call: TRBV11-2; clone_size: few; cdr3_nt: TGTGCCAGCAGCCTAGGCGTGGGGGGCGGGCCACACTCAGATACGCAGTATTTT; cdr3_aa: CASSLGVGGGPHSDTQYF
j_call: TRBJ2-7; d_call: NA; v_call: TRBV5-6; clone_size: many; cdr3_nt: TGTGCCAGCAGCCTTCAGGGGAAATCCTACGAGCAGTACTTC; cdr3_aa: CASSLQGKSYEQYF
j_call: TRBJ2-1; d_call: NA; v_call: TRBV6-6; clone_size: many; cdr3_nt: TGTGCCAGCACCATGAGGGCCTACAATGAGCAGTTCTTC; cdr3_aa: CASTMRAYNEQFF
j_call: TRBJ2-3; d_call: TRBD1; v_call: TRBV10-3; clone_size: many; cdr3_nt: TGTGCCATCAGTGAGGACAGGGGGTATAGCACAGATACGCAGTATTTT; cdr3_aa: CAISEDRGYSTDTQYF
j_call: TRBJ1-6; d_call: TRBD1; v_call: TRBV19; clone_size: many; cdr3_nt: TGTGCCAGTAGGACAGGGAATTCACCCCTCCACTTT; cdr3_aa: CASRTGNSPLHF
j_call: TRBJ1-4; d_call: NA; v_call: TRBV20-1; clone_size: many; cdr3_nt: TGCAGTGCTAGAGAGGGGCAGCGGAATGAAAAACTGTTTTTT; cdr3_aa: CSAREGQRNEKLFF
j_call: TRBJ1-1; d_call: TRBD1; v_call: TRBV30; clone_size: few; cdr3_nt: TGTGCCTCCACGGGACAGGGGGACACTGAAGCTTTCTTT; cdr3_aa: CASTGQGDTEAFF
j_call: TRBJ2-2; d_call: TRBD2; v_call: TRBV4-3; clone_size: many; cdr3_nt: TGCGCCAGCAAGGGAGGGACGAACACCGGGGAGCTGTTTTTT; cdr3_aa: CASKGGTNTGELFF
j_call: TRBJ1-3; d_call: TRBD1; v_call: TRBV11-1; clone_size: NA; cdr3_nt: TGTGCCAGCAGCTACTTGGACAGGGACCGCGGAAACACCATATATTTT; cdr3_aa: CASSYLDRDRGNTIYF
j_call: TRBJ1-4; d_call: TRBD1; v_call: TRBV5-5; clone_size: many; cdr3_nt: TGTGCCAGCAGCTTTCCCGGGACAGGGGGTGAAAAACTGTTTTTT; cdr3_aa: CASSFPGTGGEKLFF
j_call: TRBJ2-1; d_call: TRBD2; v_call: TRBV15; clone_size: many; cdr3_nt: TGTGCCACCAGCAGAGATCGCGGGAGTGAGCAGTTCTTC; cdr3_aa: CATSRDRGSEQFF
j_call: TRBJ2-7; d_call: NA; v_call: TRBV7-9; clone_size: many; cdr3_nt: TGTGCCAGCAGCTTACGCGACTATACCTACGAGCAGTACTTC; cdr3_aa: CASSLRDYTYEQYF
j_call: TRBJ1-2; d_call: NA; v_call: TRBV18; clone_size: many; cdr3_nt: TGTGCCAGCTCACCACAGCCAGGGGAAGGCTACACCTTC; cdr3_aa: CASSPQPGEGYTF
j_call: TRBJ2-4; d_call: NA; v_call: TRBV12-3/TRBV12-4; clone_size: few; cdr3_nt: TGTGCCAGCAGTTTGAGGGGCAGACCATTAGCCAAAAACATTCAGTACTTC; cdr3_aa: CASSLRGRPLAKNIQYF
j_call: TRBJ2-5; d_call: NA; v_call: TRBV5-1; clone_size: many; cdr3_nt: TGCGCCAGCAGCTTGCTGGCAGGGGGGGTGAAAGAGACCCAGTACTTC; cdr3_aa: CASSLLAGGVKETQYF
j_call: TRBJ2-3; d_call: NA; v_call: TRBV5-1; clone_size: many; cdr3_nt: TGCGCCAGCAGGCCTGGGGACACAGATACGCAGTATTTT; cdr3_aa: CASRPGDTDTQYF
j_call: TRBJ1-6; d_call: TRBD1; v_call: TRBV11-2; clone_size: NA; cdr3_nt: TGTGCCAGCAGCGGGCGGACAGGGCCCTTCCCCCATAATTCACCCCTCCACTTT; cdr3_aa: CASSGRTGPFPHNSPLHF
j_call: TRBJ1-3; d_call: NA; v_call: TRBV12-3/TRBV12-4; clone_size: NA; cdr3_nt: TGTGCCAGCAGTTTGGCGGTCTCTGGAAACGCCATATATTTT; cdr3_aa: CASSLAVSGNAIYF
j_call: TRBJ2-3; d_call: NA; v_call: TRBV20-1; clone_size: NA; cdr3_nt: TGCAGTGCTAGAGATCCGTCGGGTTCCACAGATACGCAGTATTTT; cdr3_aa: CSARDPSGSTDTQYF
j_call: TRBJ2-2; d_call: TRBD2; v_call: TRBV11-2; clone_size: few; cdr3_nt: TGTGCCAGCAGCTTGCCGACTAGCGGGGGCGTGAACACCGGGGAGCTGTTTTTT; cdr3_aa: CASSLPTSGGVNTGELFF
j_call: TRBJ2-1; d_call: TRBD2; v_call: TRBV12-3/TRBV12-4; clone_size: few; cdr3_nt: TGTGCCAGCAGTCCTATAGCGGGGCAACCCTACAATGAGCAGTTCTTC; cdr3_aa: CASSPIAGQPYNEQFF
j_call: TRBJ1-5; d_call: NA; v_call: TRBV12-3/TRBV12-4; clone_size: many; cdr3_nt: TGTGCCAGCAGAGAAGGAGCTAGCAATCAGCCCCAGCATTTT; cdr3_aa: CASREGASNQPQHF
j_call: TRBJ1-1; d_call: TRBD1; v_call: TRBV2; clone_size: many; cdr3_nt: TGTGCCAGCAGTGAAGAGGGAGTGACAGGGAGCATGAACACTGAAGCTTTCTTT; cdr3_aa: CASSEEGVTGSMNTEAFF